This TCR beta chain was identified in a study of cytomegalovirus exposure and HLA in healthy donors (dated by TCRdb to about 2017). Background for the entire study: An earlier analysis of approximately 640 of the donors reported 250 to 350 Gb of sequence data and around 120 million unique TCR beta sequences from about 179 million T cells. In addition to the first cohort of about 650 subjects, a separate validation cohort of 100 to 150 different subjects was used. Roughly 300 gigabases of sequencing data and around 88 million unique TCR sequences made up an early release that covered several hundred HLA-typed donors. The later analysis used no new phenotypic data to find candidate immune exposures, relying instead on TCR beta sequences and their occurrence across donors. HLA typing covered class I and class II loci at four-digit resolution. Because of strong linkage in the cohort, roughly five DR-DQ haplotypes were treated as single units for association and clustering. To study patterns of TCR occurrence, a later analysis re-analyzed previously published TCR beta repertoires from several hundred donors and added high-resolution HLA genotyping. Genome-wide SNP genotypes for about 65% of the 666 donors were used in a later genetic analysis, which treated that subset as a discovery cohort. Among 300 to 450 genotyped donors of the cohort, an average of approximately 240,000 unique TCR beta nucleotide sequences were sequenced per donor, roughly 20% of them non-productive. Using immunosequencing, the study profiled T cell repertoires from 666 subjects and related those repertoires to cytomegalovirus serostatus. Among the roughly 430 genotyped donors, around 81% belonged to the genetic ancestry cluster associated with self-reported Caucasian donors. In an earlier analysis of more than 550 of the donors, high-throughput TCR beta sequencing was used to judge whether each TCR beta V gene segment behaved as functional or pseudogenic. The study was designed to test whether signatures of past pathogen exposure could be identified by cataloging public T cell receptors. Donor age, sex, ethnicity and CMV serostatus were compiled alongside the repertoire data. The number of typed donors differed by locus: 629-630 for A, B, C, DRB1 and DQB1; 522 for DQA1; some 590 for DPA1; and 400 to 480 for DPB1. The study combined high-throughput TCR immunosequencing, statistical association of individual TCRs with disease status, and machine learning to predict cytomegalovirus infection status. Every discovery cohort repertoire had been produced on one sequencing platform. Here is what the overall study found, with its caveats: According to a later genetic analysis, donors in an Asian-associated ancestry cluster had fewer N-insertions in productive TCRs than the approximately 700-donor mean. V-gene and J-gene trimming of TCR beta chains was associated with a missense DCLRE1C variant in a later genetic analysis, and the association was replicated in an independent cohort. A further reported finding was that TCR beta sequences accurately predicted the HLA-A and HLA-B alleles for most subjects in the first cohort. In this cohort, only TCR beta chains were sequenced, and detectable features were limited by the absence of alpha or paired-chain data. In an earlier analysis of over 550 of the donors, most TCR beta V segments were observed in productive rearrangements about 87% or about 30% of the time, broadly matching IMGT annotations. Some IMGT-functional V segments, including TRBV6-2 and TRBV6-3, could not be distinguished by the 87-base-pair reads and were therefore excluded. A cluster of highly shared sequence variants was judged likely to represent a technical artifact of the sequencing pipeline. A later analysis found that HLA-associated TCR beta chains were more clonally expanded and had lower generation probabilities than equally common non-associated chains. When HLA alleles, especially DR and DQ, strongly co-occurred, attributing TCR associations to individual alleles was difficult. In the study, approximately 160 TCR beta chains were listed as associated with cytomegalovirus. Correlated functional status among segregating V segments might be attributable to linkage disequilibrium, but an unknown experimental factor could not be ruled out. While some public TCRs were present in many individuals, most TCR sequences turned up only very rarely across donors. In a later analysis, over 15,000 TCR beta sequences were associated with specific HLA alleles at a false discovery rate of 0.05. Because HLA typing was missing for some donors at each locus, association tests included only the typed subset. About 17 rarely observed V segments, including chromosome 9 orphons, were excluded from the earlier analysis of just under 600 of the donors because counts were too low. In a later analysis, several top co-occurrence clusters were reported to appear linked to parvovirus B19, influenza, CMV and Epstein-Barr virus. In a later analysis, TCR association rates were found to vary across HLA loci, with the most associated TCRs seen for DRB1 alleles and the fewest for HLA-C alleles. For the cohort, immune exposure information was limited to CMV serostatus. In both the original and validation cohorts, the classifier was reported to diagnose cytomegalovirus status with high specificity and sensitivity. Most CMV-associated TCR beta chains appeared to be HLA-restricted in a later analysis, and the HLA associations seemed to be driven largely by CMV exposure. The authors suggested that the approach could potentially be generalized to other disease states and immunological phenotypes. Presence/absence analyses assumed roughly uniform sequencing depth across donors, an assumption that may not hold. Three of the identified cytomegalovirus-associated TCR beta chains were confirmed in vitro to be specific for cytomegalovirus antigens.

The receptor library was made with the immunoSEQ multiplex PCR assay. A mixture of 60 forward primers for TCR Vbeta segments and 13 reverse primers for TCR Jbeta segments was used in the multiplex PCR. Amplification of the CDR3 region of rearranged TCR beta genes was performed with a multiplex PCR assay on genomic DNA. On the Illumina HiSeq System, the amplified TCR beta libraries were sequenced as 87-base-pair reads. The authors processed their data as follows. A later analysis tallied tens of millions of unique TCR beta chains across the 666 repertoires, and around 12 million of those chains were shared by two or more donors. Raw reads were error-corrected and collapsed into unique sequences by a nearest-neighbor algorithm in which closely related sequences were merged to remove PCR and sequencing errors. V, D and J gene segments were assigned by aligning CDR3 sequences to IMGT reference sequences. For a sequence to be retained, at least a six-nucleotide match to both a V gene segment and a J gene segment was required. Rearrangements were classified as productive when the CDR3 lacked stop codons and remained in frame with V and J, and all other rearrangements were classified as non-productive. CDR3 was defined according to IMGT convention as the region running from the second conserved V-encoded cysteine to the conserved J-encoded phenylalanine. The earlier analysis of about 560 of the donors excluded any sequence lacking an unambiguous match to a single V gene segment. An earlier analysis of fewer than 750 of the donors called V segments functional above 56.7% productive rearrangements and segregating when the between-donor standard deviation exceeded 5%. A statistical classification framework was built for diagnosing cytomegalovirus status from the catalog of TCR beta chain sequences. In a later analysis, V and J genes were assigned by comparing TCR nucleotide sequences against IMGT/GENE-DB human TR gene sequences. Using the TCRdist pipeline, a later analysis assigned CDR3 sequences along with most-parsimonious VDJ recombination scenarios. In a later analysis, every TCR beta chain was defined by the combination of its CDR3 amino acid sequence and its V-gene family, and reads without a unique V-gene family were dropped. To address suspected cross-contamination and a sequencing artifact, a later analysis removed over 500 highly shared, low-generation-probability nucleotide sequences. In a later analysis, a clonal expansion index was calculated for each public chain from normalized within-repertoire ranks of inferred template counts. In a later analysis, generation probabilities were computed using a VDJ recombination model fitted to out-of-frame rearrangements, and the results were checked against IGoR. In a later analysis, TCR-TCR, TCR-HLA and TCR-CMV co-occurrence was scored with hypergeometric tests, and a repertoire-size bias correction was applied to TCR pairs. A later analysis estimated false discovery rates by permuting HLA or CMV assignments 20 times. A later analysis grouped co-occurring TCRs with DBSCAN, adding TCRdist sequence similarity when clustering within HLA-allele-positive subsets. For co-occurrence clustering, repertoires with fewer than 30,000 or more than 120,000 public chains were excluded, along with several repertoires with anomalous nucleotide sharing. The table comes from immuneACCESS by way of TCRdb, which keeps in-frame sequences with V and J called. Part of the clones is missing from these tables; in studies checked, under half for an unresolved V gene and the rest for unknown reasons. The V and J calls and clone size come from that table; D and trimming were worked out from the DNA. The sample records 100,000 or so clones, around 80% of which are singletons. The ten largest clones capture 0.9% to 1.5% of the sample.

Including the terminal cysteine and phenylalanine, the CDR3 comprises 18 residues. CDR3 DNA is the only sequence kept; it has 54 bases, read in frame from the first base. Unmatched junction bases come to 5, with V trimmed by 2 bases and J by 1 base. The CDR1 and CDR2 encoded by the germline V gene are SGHTA and FQGNSA. The cohort consisted of more than 650 healthy bone marrow donors. Cohort members were all nominally healthy when sampled, although unrecorded immune exposures were likely present. The donor tested CMV seronegative and was one of the 352 seronegative cohort members. A peripheral blood sample was provided by each donor, and peripheral blood mononuclear cells were used for TCR beta sequencing. Genomic DNA extraction from the blood cell samples was performed with the Qiagen DNeasy Blood Extraction Kit. Details on this clone: It has no known antigen specificity. The sample holds no much larger clone one base away, and base qualities are not on file.

Sequenced sample: PBMCs. This chain is built from TRBV7-2 and TRBJ2-2; TRBD2 matches 12 bases in the middle. This receptor was obtained from a woman aged 18 to 35 in good health and CMV-seronegative. This receptor has the CDR3 CASSLSGLAGKNTGELFF. The bases read TGTGCCAGCAGCTTATCAGGACTAGCGGGGAAGAACACCGGGGAGCTGTTTTTT.